Listed below are T cell receptor beta chains from one sample, sequenced in a study of naive and memory T cell subsets. TCRdb re-called the UMI-ligation and nested PCR reads with MiXCR, one entry per CDR3 protein. The data contain approximately 140,000 distinct CDR3 sequences, about 20% of them singletons. The sample consisted of naive CD4+ T cells from blood. The receptor set was obtained from a human donor in good health. The CDR3 runs from the conserved cysteine through the conserved F or W. The order of the fields is D gene, clone size, J gene, V gene, CDR3 DNA, CDR3 protein. D genes are given only for firm matches. Only part of the rows carry a size: once, few, many, or a class if the clone is expanded.

d_gene: TRBD2
abundance: many
j_gene: TRBJ2-3
v_gene: TRBV20-1
CDR3nt: TGCAGTGCTCCCGATACTAGCGGGAGGGGAGGAGATACGCAGTATTTT
CDR3aa: CSAPDTSGRGGDTQYF

d_gene: .
abundance: few
j_gene: TRBJ1-1
v_gene: TRBV28
CDR3nt: TGTGCCAGCAGTCTCACAGGGACGGTGACTGAAGCTTTCTTT
CDR3aa: CASSLTGTVTEAFF

d_gene: .
abundance: few
j_gene: TRBJ2-7
v_gene: TRBV3-1
CDR3nt: TGTGCCAGCAGCCTTTATGGTGGGGAGCAGTACTTC
CDR3aa: CASSLYGGEQYF

d_gene: TRBD1
abundance: many
j_gene: TRBJ2-3
v_gene: TRBV28
CDR3nt: TGTGCCAGCAGTTTTTTCGGACAGGGGGCAGATACGCAGTATTTT
CDR3aa: CASSFFGQGADTQYF

d_gene: .
abundance: .
j_gene: TRBJ2-7
v_gene: TRBV9
CDR3nt: TGTGCCAGCAGCGTAGGCGCAGAACTTTACTCCTACGAGCAGTACTTC
CDR3aa: CASSVGAELYSYEQYF

d_gene: .
abundance: few
j_gene: TRBJ2-5
v_gene: TRBV6-5
CDR3nt: TGTGCCAGCAGGAAATCGGGGGCGGAGACCCAGTACTTC
CDR3aa: CASRKSGAETQYF

d_gene: .
abundance: many
j_gene: TRBJ1-2
v_gene: TRBV9
CDR3nt: TGTGCCAGCAGCGTAGATTTTTCAGCTAACTATGGCTACACCTTC
CDR3aa: CASSVDFSANYGYTF

d_gene: TRBD2
abundance: .
j_gene: TRBJ2-5
v_gene: TRBV20-1
CDR3nt: TGCAGTGCAAATATCCCCGGGACTAGCACGGAGACCCAGTACTTC
CDR3aa: CSANIPGTSTETQYF

d_gene: .
abundance: .
j_gene: TRBJ2-5
v_gene: TRBV5-1
CDR3nt: TGCGCCAGCAGCTTGGCGGGAGAGGCCCAGACCCAGTACTTC
CDR3aa: CASSLAGEAQTQYF

d_gene: .
abundance: few
j_gene: TRBJ2-3
v_gene: TRBV28
CDR3nt: TGTGCCAGCAGTTCCTTTGTCGAGAGCACAGATACGCAGTATTTT
CDR3aa: CASSSFVESTDTQYF

d_gene: TRBD1
abundance: few
j_gene: TRBJ2-3
v_gene: TRBV6-5
CDR3nt: TGTGCCAGCAGTTACACCCCGACAGGGGGAGGCGCAGATACGCAGTATTTT
CDR3aa: CASSYTPTGGGADTQYF

d_gene: .
abundance: .
j_gene: TRBJ2-7
v_gene: TRBV6-2/TRBV6-3
CDR3nt: TGTGCCAGCAGTTACTCAGGCCTCCGGACCGAGCAGTACTTC
CDR3aa: CASSYSGLRTEQYF

d_gene: .
abundance: few
j_gene: TRBJ2-7
v_gene: TRBV2
CDR3nt: TGTGCCAGCAACCTAGCTCCATCCTACGAGCAGTACTTC
CDR3aa: CASNLAPSYEQYF

d_gene: .
abundance: .
j_gene: TRBJ2-1
v_gene: TRBV6-5
CDR3nt: TGTGCCAGCAGTTTATGGGACCCGGGATACAATGAGCAGTTCTTC
CDR3aa: CASSLWDPGYNEQFF

d_gene: .
abundance: many
j_gene: TRBJ2-3
v_gene: TRBV7-2
CDR3nt: TGTGCCAGCAGCTCTAACACAGATACGCAGTATTTT
CDR3aa: CASSSNTDTQYF

d_gene: TRBD1
abundance: few
j_gene: TRBJ2-7
v_gene: TRBV4-1
CDR3nt: TGCGCCAGCAGCCAAGTGGGGACAGGGCTGACCGAGCAGTACTTC
CDR3aa: CASSQVGTGLTEQYF

d_gene: TRBD1
abundance: .
j_gene: TRBJ2-6
v_gene: TRBV5-1
CDR3nt: TGCGCCACCATGCTTGACGGACAGGATAGCTCTGGGGCCAACGTCCTGACTTTC
CDR3aa: CATMLDGQDSSGANVLTF